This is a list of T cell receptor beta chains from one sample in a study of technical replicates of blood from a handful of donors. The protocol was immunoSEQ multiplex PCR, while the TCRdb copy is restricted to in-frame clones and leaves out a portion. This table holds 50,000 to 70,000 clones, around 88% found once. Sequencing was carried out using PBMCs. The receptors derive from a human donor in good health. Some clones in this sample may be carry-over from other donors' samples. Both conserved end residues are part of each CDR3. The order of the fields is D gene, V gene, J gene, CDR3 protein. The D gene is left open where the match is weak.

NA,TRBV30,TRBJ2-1,CAWSGRDEQFF
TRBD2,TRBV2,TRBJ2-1,CASLGGLASPSSYNEQFF
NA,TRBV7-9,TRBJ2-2,CASSVSKTGELFF
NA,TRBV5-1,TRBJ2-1,CASSTSGHLSMYDEQFF
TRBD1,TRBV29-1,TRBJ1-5,CSVLGQGLGQPQHF
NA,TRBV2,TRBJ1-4,CASSRGPEKLFF
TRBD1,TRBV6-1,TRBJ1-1,CASSQQGAAEAFF
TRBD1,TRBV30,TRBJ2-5,CAWSVRTGIRETQYF
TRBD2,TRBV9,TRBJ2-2,CASSVGVGWGGTGELFF
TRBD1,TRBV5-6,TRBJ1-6,CASSPKTGANNSPLHF
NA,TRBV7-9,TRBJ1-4,CASSSDREKLFF
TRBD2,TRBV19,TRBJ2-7,CASSRGAGASYEQYF
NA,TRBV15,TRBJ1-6,CATSRDTGLDSPLHF
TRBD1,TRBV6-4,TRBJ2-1,CASSDLPGQGSAEQFF
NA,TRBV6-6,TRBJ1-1,CASSYSGTQNTEAFF
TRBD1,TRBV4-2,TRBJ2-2,CASSQGLGQGTTNTGELFF
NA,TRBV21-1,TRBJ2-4,CASSKESRGIWGKNIQYF
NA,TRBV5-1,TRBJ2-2,CASSAGQSTGELFF
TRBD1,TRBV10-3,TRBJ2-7,CAISPPGQLAKVYF
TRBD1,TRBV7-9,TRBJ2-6,CASSSPRQGAFGANVLTF
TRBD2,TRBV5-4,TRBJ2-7,CASSLAYVGAGGSYEQYF
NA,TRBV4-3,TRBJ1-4,CASSQDTSANEKLFF
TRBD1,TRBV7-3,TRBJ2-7,CASSFSQGAVEQYF
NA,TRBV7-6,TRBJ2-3,CASSLSSDTQYF
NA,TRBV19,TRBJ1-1,CASSIVGGNTEAFF
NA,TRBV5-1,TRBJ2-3,CASSSGAGTDTQYF
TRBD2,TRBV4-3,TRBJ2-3,CASSRARGLAGGGTHADTQYF
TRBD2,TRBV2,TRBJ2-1,CASSDPLAGYPTYNEQFF
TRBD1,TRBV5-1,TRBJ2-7,CASRLVTGAYEQYF
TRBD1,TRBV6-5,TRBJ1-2,CASSYEGQGYGYTF